This T cell receptor (beta chain) is from a study of shared clonotypes between healthy human individuals. Study results and limitations: What naive subsets generally showed was a larger estimated richness than memory subsets showed.

Deep-level assay runs were performed. Approximately 30,000 T cell genomes (approximately 0.2 ug DNA) went into each sorted-subset replicate. Profiled with immunoSEQ multiplex PCR; TCRdb holds only in-frame clones, not every one. The table records roughly 1.5 million clones, 98% of them present only once. Points on this clone: Antigen unknown.

This sequence was found in a man in his thirties or forties in good health. The sequenced sample was naive CD4+ T cells sorted from blood. Subset meaning: CD45RA+ positively selected.

CDR3 coding DNA: TGTGCCAGCAGTCTAACCGGGGGGGGTCAGCCCCAGCATTTT. This translates into CASSLTGGGQPQHF. This chain links TRBV28 with TRBJ1-5; D perhaps matches TRBD1 (5 bases). Per germline, CDR1 MDHEN and CDR2 SYDVKM. The length of the CDR3 is 14 residues. Trimming took off 5 bases at V and 6 bases at J, with 14 bases between the two ends.